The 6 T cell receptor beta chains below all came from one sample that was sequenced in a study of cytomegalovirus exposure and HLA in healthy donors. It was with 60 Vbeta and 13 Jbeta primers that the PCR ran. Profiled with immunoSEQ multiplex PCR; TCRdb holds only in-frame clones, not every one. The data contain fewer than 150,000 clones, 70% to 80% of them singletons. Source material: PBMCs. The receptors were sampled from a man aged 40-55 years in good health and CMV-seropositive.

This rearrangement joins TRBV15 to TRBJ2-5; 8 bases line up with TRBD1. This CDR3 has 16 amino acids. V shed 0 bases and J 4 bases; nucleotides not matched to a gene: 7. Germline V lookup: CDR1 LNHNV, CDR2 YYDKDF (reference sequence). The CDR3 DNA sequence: TGTGCCACCAGCAGAGAAGGCAGGGGGCGGAGAGAGACCCAGTACTTC. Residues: CATSREGRGRRETQYF.

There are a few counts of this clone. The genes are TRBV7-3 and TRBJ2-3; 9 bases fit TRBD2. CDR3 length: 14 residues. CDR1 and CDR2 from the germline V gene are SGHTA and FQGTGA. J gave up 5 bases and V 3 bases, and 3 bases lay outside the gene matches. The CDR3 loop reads CASSFSGRGDTQYF. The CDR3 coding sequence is TGTGCCAGCAGCTTTAGCGGGAGAGGAGATACGCAGTATTTT.

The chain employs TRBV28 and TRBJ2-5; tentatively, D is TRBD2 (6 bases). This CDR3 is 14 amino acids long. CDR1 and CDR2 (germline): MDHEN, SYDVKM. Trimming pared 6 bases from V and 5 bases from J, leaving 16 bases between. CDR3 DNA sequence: TGTGCCAGCAGCCCTCAACTAGCTTCGGAGACCCAGTACTTC. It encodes CASSPQLASETQYF.

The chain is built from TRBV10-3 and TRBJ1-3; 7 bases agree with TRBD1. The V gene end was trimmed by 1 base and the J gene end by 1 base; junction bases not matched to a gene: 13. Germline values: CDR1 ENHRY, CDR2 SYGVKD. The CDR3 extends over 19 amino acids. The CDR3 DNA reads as TGTGCCATCAGTGAGTTCATTCCGGGACAGTATTCTTCTGGAAACACCATATATTTT. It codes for CAISEFIPGQYSSGNTIYF.

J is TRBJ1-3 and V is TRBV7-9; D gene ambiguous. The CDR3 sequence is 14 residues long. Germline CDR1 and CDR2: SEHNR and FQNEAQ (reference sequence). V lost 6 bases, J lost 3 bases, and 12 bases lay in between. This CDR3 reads CASSITGSGNTIYF. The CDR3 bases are TGTGCCAGCAGTATTACCGGGAGTGGAAACACCATATATTTT.

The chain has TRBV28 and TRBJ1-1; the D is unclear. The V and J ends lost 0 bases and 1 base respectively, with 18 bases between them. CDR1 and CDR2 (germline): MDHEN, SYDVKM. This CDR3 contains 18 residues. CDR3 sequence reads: CASSLWEGRGNGNTEAFF. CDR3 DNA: TGTGCCAGCAGTTTATGGGAAGGGAGAGGAAACGGGAACACTGAAGCTTTCTTT.